This T cell receptor (beta chain) was documented in a study of beta chain features in type 1 diabetes. This clone was picked up a small number of times. The isolated RNA, all of it, was reverse transcribed, so expressed TCRB transcripts were what got sequenced. The data were produced by immunoSEQ multiplex PCR, yet TCRdb's version contains in-frame clones alone and is incomplete. Counted here are approximately 150,000 clones, approximately 9.1% occurring once; the ten biggest clones make up about 2.1%. The germline CDR1 and CDR2 sequences are MNHNS and SASEGT. The CDR3 runs 13 residues. V shed 4 bases and J shed 7 bases, with 10 bases lying between them.

The receptor was isolated from a woman between 18 and 29 years old in good health. The sample consisted of central memory CD4+ T cells from blood. The chain is built from TRBV6-1 and TRBJ1-4, with a possible D match to TRBD1 (6 bases). As DNA, the CDR3 is TGTGCCAGCAGTGTTGGACAGAGTGAAAAACTGTTTTTT. It yields the protein CASSVGQSEKLFF.